This entry lists 31 T cell receptor beta chains sequenced from one sample in a study of breast tumors, draining lymph nodes, adjacent tissues. TCRdb reanalysed the multiplex PCR reads using MiXCR and keeps one entry per CDR3 protein. The sample includes around 230,000 distinct CDR3 sequences, about a third of them seen just once. The lymph nodes were axillary draining lymph nodes from breast cancer patients. Sequenced material: axillary lymph node tissue. These receptors were obtained from a female donor with breast cancer. Some clones in this sample may be carry-over from other donors' samples.

Note on this clonotype: One end of the junction is discordant with germline, which a read error may explain. The rearrangement joins TRBV20-1 to TRBJ2-1; D unclear. The CDR3 extends over 11 amino acids. Germline CDR1 DFQATT, CDR2 SNEGSKA (reference sequence). The CDR3 is CSARDSHEQSF. For the CDR3, the DNA is TGCAGTGCTAGAGACAGTCATGAGCAGTCCTTC.

V and J are TRBV7-9 and TRBJ1-4; D unclear. Germline values: CDR1 SEHNR, CDR2 FQNEAQ (reference sequence). The CDR3 extends over 13 amino acids. Trimming took 0 bases from V and 5 from J, leaving 4 bases between them. The CDR3 bases are TGTGCCAGCAGCTTAGCCCCCAATGAAAAACTGTTTTTT. Translation gives CASSLAPNEKLFF.

This clonotype was seen many times. The chain is built from TRBV6-2 or TRBV6-3 and TRBJ1-3; D perhaps matches TRBD1 (5 bases). CDR1 and CDR2 (germline): MNHEY, SVGEGT. The length of the CDR3 is 14 residues. Trimming took 7 bases from V and 0 from J, leaving 10 bases between them. The CDR3 reads CASITGGSGNTIYF. The CDR3 DNA reads TGTGCCAGCATAACAGGAGGCTCTGGAAACACCATATATTTT.

The chain joins TRBV10-3 to TRBJ2-5, with D possibly matching TRBD1 (7 bases). V was cut by 5 bases and J by 3 bases, with 19 bases left in between. The CDR3 sequence is 16 residues long. From germline, CDR1 is ENHRY and CDR2 SYGVKD. The CDR3 DNA reads TGTGCCATCAGTTCGTCGCTGGGCAGGGGGGAAGAGACCCAGTACTTC. As protein: CAISSSLGRGEETQYF.

This clonotype was recorded many times. The chain has TRBV24-1 and TRBJ2-3, with D uncertain. Trimming removed 1 base at V and 6 bases at J, with 13 bases between. Germline V gives CDR1 KGHDR, CDR2 SFDVKD. This CDR3 contains 15 residues. The CDR3 sequence: CATSDLTDRRDTQYF. DNA of the CDR3: TGTGCCACCAGTGATTTAACCGACCGCCGCGATACGCAGTATTTT.

The V call is TRBV7-8, the J call TRBJ2-5; D call uncertain. Looked up from germline, CDR1 is SGHVS and CDR2 is FQNEAQ. The CDR3 runs 13 residues. Trimming shortened V by 4 bases and J by 5 bases, and 11 bases separated the two germline ends. The CDR3 nucleotides are TGTGCCAGCAGCTCCCGTGGGTACGAGACCCAGTACTTC. Its translation is CASSSRGYETQYF. Using reference TRBV7-8 and TRBJ2-5 for the parts outside the CDR3, the full variable domain is GAGVSQSPRYKVAKRGQDVALRCDPISGHVSLFWYQQALGQGPEFLTYFQNEAQLDKSGLPSDRFFAERPEGSVSTLKIQRTQQEDSAVYLCASSSRGYETQYFGPGTRLLVL.

This clonotype was counted at least ten times. This chain uses TRBV12-3 or TRBV12-4 with TRBJ1-5, with D perhaps matching TRBD1 (6 bases). Trimming stripped 3 bases from V and 3 bases from J, with 9 bases between. CDR3 length equals 14 residues. The CDR3 region has the DNA TGTGCCAGCAGTTTCAGGGGAAACAATCAGCCCCAGCATTTT. Protein: CASSFRGNNQPQHF.

This clonotype showed up many times. The rearrangement joins TRBV20-1 to TRBJ2-2, with D maybe TRBD2 (7 bases). This CDR3 is 14 amino acids long. The V gene lost 2 bases and the J gene lost 6 bases, with 13 bases spanning the gap. Germline loops: CDR1 DFQATT, CDR2 SNEGSKA (reference sequence). The CDR3 DNA reads as TGCAGTGCTAGATCTCGGGGGGCCTCCGGGGAGCTGTTTTTT. Its translation: CSARSRGASGELFF.

The chain employs TRBV20-1 and TRBJ2-3; the match to TRBD2 covers 9 bases. The CDR3 is 14 residues long. Trimming took 5 bases from V and 4 from J; bases not matched to a gene: 7. From germline, CDR1 is DFQATT and CDR2 SNEGSKA (reference sequence). CDR3 sequence reads: CSAVALAGSDTQYF. In DNA form, the CDR3 reads TGCAGTGCTGTGGCCCTAGCGGGGTCAGATACGCAGTATTTT.

This clonotype was detected many times. The V gene is TRBV6-1, the J gene TRBJ2-7, with TRBD1 identical over 8 bases. CDR1 and CDR2 (germline): MNHNS, SASEGT. CDR3 size: 13 residues. V lost 3 bases, J lost 5 bases, and 3 bases stayed unmatched. CDR3 coding DNA: TGTGCCAGCAGTGAGACAGGGGTCCACGAGCAGTACTTC. Its translation is CASSETGVHEQYF.

This clonotype was found many times. V and J are TRBV7-8 and TRBJ1-5, with D uncertain. Between the trimmed V and J ends, which lost 1 base and 4 bases, there was a span of 23 bases. Looked up from germline, CDR1 is SGHVS and CDR2 is FQNEAQ. The CDR3 length is 19 residues. The DNA of the CDR3 is TGTGCCAGCAGCTTAGGCGGGTTTACGTTGATTTACCGGAATCAGCCCCAGCATTTT. Its translation is CASSLGGFTLIYRNQPQHF. The full variable domain, with the rest looked up from reference TRBV7-8 and TRBJ1-5, is GAGVSQSPRYKVAKRGQDVALRCDPISGHVSLFWYQQALGQGPEFLTYFQNEAQLDKSGLPSDRFFAERPEGSVSTLKIQRTQQEDSAVYLCASSLGGFTLIYRNQPQHFGDGTRLSIL.

Concerning this clonotype itself: One base away lies a much larger clone, so this may be a sequencing read error. This rearrangement joins TRBV7-2 to TRBJ2-7; no reliable D call. Between the trimmed V and J ends, which lost 6 bases and 6 bases, there was a span of 18 bases. CDR1 and CDR2 (germline): SGHTA, FQGNSA. This CDR3 region has 14 residues. CDR3 residues: CASSSPRTRSEQYV. The CDR3 region has the DNA TGTGCCAGCAGTTCCCCCCGGACGCGTTCCGAGCAGTACGTC.

Many counts were recorded for this clonotype. This chain uses TRBV30 with TRBJ2-2, with TRBD2 as a possible D gene (6 bases). This CDR3 spans 14 amino acids. CDR1 and CDR2 (germline): GTSNPN, SVGIG (reference sequence). Trimming cost V 3 bases and J 5 bases, with 13 bases left between them. The CDR3 protein is CAWRRAGQTGELFF. The CDR3 nucleotides are TGTGCCTGGAGACGGGCGGGGCAAACCGGGGAGCTGTTTTTT.

The chain recombines TRBV5-1 with TRBJ1-1, with no clear D. The germline gives CDR1 SGHRS, CDR2 YFSETQ. V lost 0 bases, J lost 5 bases, and 8 bases lay in between. The CDR3 covers 13 residues. The chain's CDR3 is CASSLEADTEAFF. In DNA, the CDR3 is TGCGCCAGCAGCTTGGAAGCGGATACTGAAGCTTTCTTT. The variable domain in full, completed from reference TRBV5-1 and TRBJ1-1, reads KAGVTQTPRYLIKTRGQQVTLSCSPISGHRSVSWYQQTPGQGLQFLFEYFSETQRNKGNFPGRFSGRQFSNSRSEMNVSTLELGDSALYLCASSLEADTEAFFGQGTRLTVV.

The chain links TRBV20-1 to TRBJ2-5; 10 bases match TRBD1. Germline values: CDR1 DFQATT, CDR2 SNEGSKA (reference sequence). CDR3 length equals 15 residues. V dropped 5 bases and J dropped 5; count of bases not matched to a gene: 11. CDR3 nucleotide sequence: TGCAGTGCTCGGACAGGGGGGGACAGGGCTGAGACCCAGTACTTC. Translation: CSARTGGDRAETQYF.

This clonotype has a count of ten or more. This rearrangement joins TRBV10-3 to TRBJ2-3, with 12 bases aligning to TRBD2. V was pared by 5 bases and J by 6 bases, with 3 bases of the junction left unmatched. This CDR3 contains 14 residues. CDR1 ENHRY and CDR2 SYGVKD come from the germline V gene. CDR3 region: CAISRTSGKDTQYF. CDR3 sequence (DNA): TGTGCCATCAGTCGGACTAGCGGGAAGGATACGCAGTATTTT.

V usage is TRBV6-4 and J usage is TRBJ2-3; D is undetermined. Germline lookup yields CDR1 MRHNA and CDR2 SNTAGT. The CDR3 runs 12 residues. The V end was cut by 2 bases, the J end by 11 bases, with 11 bases between. The chain's CDR3 is CASSDKYNEQYF. The CDR3, as DNA: TGTGCCAGCAGTGACAAGTACAATGAGCAGTATTTT.

The chain has TRBV11-2 and TRBJ1-1; D is uncertain. This CDR3 comprises 13 residues. Trimming stripped 9 bases from V and 0 bases from J, with 11 bases between. Per the germline V gene, CDR1 is SGHAT and CDR2 is FQNNGV. The CDR3 DNA sequence: TGTGCCAGTGGGGTTAAGATGAACACTGAAGCTTTCTTT. Translation gives CASGVKMNTEAFF.

CDR3 in amino acids: CAIRDRADTGELFF. CDR3 coding DNA: TGTGCCATCAGGGACAGGGCTGACACCGGGGAGCTGTTTTTT. This chain uses TRBV10-3 with TRBJ2-2, with TRBD1 matching over 8 bases. Unmatched junction bases numbered 3, after V lost 6 bases and J lost 3 bases. Per the germline V gene, CDR1 is ENHRY and CDR2 is SYGVKD. The CDR3 spans 14 residues.

The sample holds many counts of this clonotype. The chain joins TRBV4-1 to TRBJ2-5, with 7 bases that match TRBD2. This CDR3 contains 15 residues. In germline, CDR1 is MGHRA, CDR2 YSYEKL. V was clipped by 1 base and J by 9 bases; unmatched bases: 11. CDR3 amino acids: CASSQGVGGGRSQYF. The CDR3 bases are TGCGCCAGCAGCCAAGGTGTGGGGGGGGGTCGGTCCCAGTACTTC.

On this clonotype itself: Just one base apart from a much larger clone, this may be a read error. The V gene is TRBV27, the J gene TRBJ2-5; 9 bases agree with TRBD1. Germline V lookup: CDR1 MNHEY, CDR2 SMNVEV (reference sequence). The CDR3 loop spans 13 amino acids. Trimming at V came to 8 bases and at J to 7 bases, leaving 8 bases not matched to a gene. The DNA for the CDR3 is TGTGCCAGCCGGGACAGGGCATCGGGGACCCAGTACTTC. Its protein is CASRDRASGTQYF.

Turning to this clonotype: This could be a read error, since a much larger clone is one nucleotide away. The V gene is TRBV6-1, the J gene TRBJ2-7; unclear D gene. The CDR3 is 13 amino acids. V was shortened by 10 bases and J by 2 bases, with 15 bases between the two germline ends. Germline V gene sequence: CDR1 MNHNS, CDR2 SASEGT. Here the CDR3 DNA reads TGTGCCATACGCCCGGTAGGGACCTACGAGCAGTACTTC. Translation: CAIRPVGTYEQYF.

V is TRBV7-6 and J is TRBJ2-3, with D maybe TRBD2 (6 bases). CDR3 length: 14 residues. V was trimmed by 5 bases and J by 5 bases, leaving 14 bases between them. CDR1 is SGHVS, CDR2 FNYEAQ, per germline. In DNA, the CDR3 is TGTGCCAGCAGCGGAGGAGGGGACGTAGATACGCAGTATTTT. Its protein is CASSGGGDVDTQYF.

Remarks on this clonotype: The germline gene is not matched at one end of the junction; a read error may be the cause. The CDR3 coding sequence is TGTGCCAGCAGCCAAAACCGAAACTATGGCCACACCTTC. Translation gives CASSQNRNYGHTF. The chain couples TRBV3-1 to TRBJ1-2; no reliable D call. Germline V gives CDR1 LGHDT, CDR2 YNNKEL (reference sequence). The CDR3 extends over 13 amino acids.

This clonotype was picked up many times. The rearrangement uses TRBV15 and TRBJ2-1, with 11 bases that match TRBD1. The CDR3 loop spans 14 amino acids. The trim removed 3 bases at V and 7 bases at J, leaving 2 bases unmatched. Germline V lookup: CDR1 LNHNV, CDR2 YYDKDF (reference sequence). CDR3 nucleotide sequence: TGTGCCACCAGCAGGGGACAGGGGGGGAATGAGCAGTTCTTC. Its translation is CATSRGQGGNEQFF. The full variable domain, rest sourced from reference TRBV15 and TRBJ2-1, is DAMVIQNPRYQVTQFGKPVTLSCSQTLNHNVMYWYQQKSSQAPKLLFHYYDKDFNNEADTPDNFQSRRPNTSFCFLDIRSPGLGDTAMYLCATSRGQGGNEQFFGPGTRLTVL.

This clonotype was counted many times. The CDR3 here is CASSIPGSGTGELFF. The CDR3 DNA is TGTGCCAGTAGTATCCCCGGGAGCGGTACCGGGGAGCTGTTTTTT. The genes are TRBV19 and TRBJ2-2, with D possibly matching TRBD2 (6 bases). The ends were cut back, 3 bases at V and 5 bases at J, with 13 bases in the middle. This CDR3 is 15 amino acids long. Germline values: CDR1 LNHDA, CDR2 SQIVND (reference sequence).

This clonotype was recorded a few times. This clone may be a read error of a much larger clone one base away. This chain joins TRBV4-1 and TRBJ1-5, with a possible D match to TRBD1 (6 bases). Germline CDR1 is MGHRA and CDR2 is YSYEKL. The CDR3 covers 15 residues. Trimming cost V 6 bases and J 2 bases, with 14 bases left between them. The CDR3 here is CASREQQGCNQPQHF. DNA for the CDR3: TGCGCCAGCAGGGAACAACAGGGATGCAATCAGCCCCAGCATTTT.

This clonotype has a count of ten or more. This chain connects TRBV5-1 to TRBJ2-1; D is perhaps TRBD2 (5 bases). V lost 3 bases, J lost 0 bases, and 10 bases lay in between. This CDR3 has 15 amino acids. Germline V gene data show CDR1 as SGHRS and CDR2 as YFSETQ. The DNA of the CDR3 is TGCGCCAGCAGCTCGGGATCCTTCTCCTACAATGAGCAGTTCTTC. Translation gives CASSSGSFSYNEQFF. Full variable domain (outside the CDR3, taken from reference TRBV5-1 and TRBJ2-1): KAGVTQTPRYLIKTRGQQVTLSCSPISGHRSVSWYQQTPGQGLQFLFEYFSETQRNKGNFPGRFSGRQFSNSRSEMNVSTLELGDSALYLCASSSGSFSYNEQFFGPGTRLTVL.

Concerning this clonotype: A much larger clone lies a single base off, so this may be a read error. The CDR3 loop reads CAWQQSTRELFF. The CDR3 nucleotides are TGTGCCTGGCAACAGTCCACCAGGGAGCTGTTTTTT. This chain uses TRBV30 with TRBJ2-2; no firm D call. The V gene's germline CDR1 is GTSNPN and CDR2 SVGIG (reference sequence). The CDR3 loop spans 12 amino acids.

This clonotype was recorded many times. The gene calls are TRBV5-8 and TRBJ2-3, with D tentatively TRBD2 (5 bases). This CDR3 has 14 residues. The germline V gene has CDR1 SGHTS and CDR2 YDEGEE. Deletions cut 2 bases from V and 3 bases from J, with 10 bases between. As DNA, the CDR3 is TGTGCCAGCAGCTTTGGAACGGGGACAGATACGCAGTATTTT. Translating it yields CASSFGTGTDTQYF.

This clonotype was seen repeatedly, ten times or more. The rearrangement uses TRBV20-1 and TRBJ2-1; weak D call: TRBD2 (6 bases). The CDR3 has 15 residues. Germline CDR1 reads DFQATT; CDR2 reads SNEGSKA (reference sequence). V was pared by 1 base and J by 3 bases, with 13 bases between. The CDR3 nucleotides are TGCAGTGCTAGAGTGGGGCGGGACCGCTACAATGAGCAGTTCTTC. It yields the protein CSARVGRDRYNEQFF.